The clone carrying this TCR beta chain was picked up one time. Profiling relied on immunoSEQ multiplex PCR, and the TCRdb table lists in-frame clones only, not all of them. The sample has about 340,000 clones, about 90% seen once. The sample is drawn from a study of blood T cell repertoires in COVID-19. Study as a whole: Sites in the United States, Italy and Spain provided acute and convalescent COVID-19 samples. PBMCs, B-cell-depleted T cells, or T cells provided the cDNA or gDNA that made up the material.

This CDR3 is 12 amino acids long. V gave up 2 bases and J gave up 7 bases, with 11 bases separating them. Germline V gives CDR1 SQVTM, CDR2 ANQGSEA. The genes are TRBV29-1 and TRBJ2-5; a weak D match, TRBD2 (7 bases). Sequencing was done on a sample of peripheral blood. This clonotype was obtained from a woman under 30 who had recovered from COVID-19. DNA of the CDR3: TGCAGCGTTGAACCAGGGGAGGGGACCCAGTACTTC. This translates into CSVEPGEGTQYF.